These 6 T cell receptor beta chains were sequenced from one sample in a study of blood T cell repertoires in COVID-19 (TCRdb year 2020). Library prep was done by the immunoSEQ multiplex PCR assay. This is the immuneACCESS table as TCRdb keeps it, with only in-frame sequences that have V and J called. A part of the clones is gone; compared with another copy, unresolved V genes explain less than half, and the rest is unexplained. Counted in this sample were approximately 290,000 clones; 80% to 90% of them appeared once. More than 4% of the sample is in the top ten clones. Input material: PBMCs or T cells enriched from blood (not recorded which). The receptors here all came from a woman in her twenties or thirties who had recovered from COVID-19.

The CDR3 here is CAIRDSLMGEKLFF. CDR3 nucleotide sequence: TGTGCCATCAGGGACAGTCTTATGGGGGAAAAACTGTTTTTT. This chain joins TRBV10-3 and TRBJ1-4, with a weak D call TRBD1 (6 bases). Germline V CDR1 and CDR2: ENHRY, SYGVKD. V was clipped by 6 bases and J by 8 bases, with 16 bases between them. This CDR3 has 14 amino acids.

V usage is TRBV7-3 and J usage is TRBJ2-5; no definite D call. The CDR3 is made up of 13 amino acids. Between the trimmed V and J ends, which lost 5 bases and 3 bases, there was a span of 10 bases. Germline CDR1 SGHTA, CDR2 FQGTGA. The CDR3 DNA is TGTGCCAGCAGCCCAACACGGGAAGAGACCCAGTACTTC. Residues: CASSPTREETQYF.

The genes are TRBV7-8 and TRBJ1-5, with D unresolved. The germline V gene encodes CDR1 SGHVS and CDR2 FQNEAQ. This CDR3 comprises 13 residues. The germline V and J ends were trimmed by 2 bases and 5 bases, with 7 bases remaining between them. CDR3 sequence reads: CASSLPGYQPQHF. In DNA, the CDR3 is TGTGCCAGCAGCTTACCGGGTTATCAGCCCCAGCATTTT.

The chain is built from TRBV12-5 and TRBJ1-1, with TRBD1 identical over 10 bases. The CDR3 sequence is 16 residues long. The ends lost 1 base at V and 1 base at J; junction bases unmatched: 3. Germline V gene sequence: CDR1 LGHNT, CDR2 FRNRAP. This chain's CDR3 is CASGLARDRGNTEAFF. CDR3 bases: TGTGCTAGTGGTTTGGCCCGGGACAGGGGGAACACTGAAGCTTTCTTT. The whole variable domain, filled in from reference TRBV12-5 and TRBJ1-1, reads DARVTQTPRHKVTEMGQEVTMRCQPILGHNTVFWYRQTMMQGLELLAYFRNRAPLDDSGMPKDRFSAEMPDATLATLKIQPSEPRDSAVYFCASGLARDRGNTEAFFGQGTRLTVV.

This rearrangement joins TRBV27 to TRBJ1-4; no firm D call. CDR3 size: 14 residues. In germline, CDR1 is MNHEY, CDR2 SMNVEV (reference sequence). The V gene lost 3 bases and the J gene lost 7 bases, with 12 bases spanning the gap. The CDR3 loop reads CASSLGRRPEKLFF. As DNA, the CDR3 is TGTGCCAGCAGTTTGGGCAGGAGGCCTGAAAAACTGTTTTTT.

CDR3: CASDFRGQTNSPLHF. CDR3 sequence (DNA): TGTGCCAGCGATTTCCGGGGACAGACTAATTCACCCCTCCACTTT. The chain combines TRBV28 with TRBJ1-6, with 7 bases matching TRBD1. V shed 8 bases and J 6 bases; nucleotides not matched to a gene: 10. This CDR3 region has 15 residues. Looked up from germline, CDR1 is MDHEN and CDR2 is SYDVKM.